These T cell receptor beta chains were read from a single sample in a study of naive and memory T cell subsets. TCRdb re-analysed the UMI-ligation and nested PCR reads in MiXCR, keeping a single row per CDR3 protein. This repertoire shows over 110,000 distinct CDR3 sequences, roughly a fifth found once; its top ten account for 0.55% to 0.75%. Sequencing input: naive CD8+ T cells from blood. The receptors were gathered from a human donor in good health. Each CDR3 is given with its conserved first and last residue.

v_gene	CDR3aa
TRBV2	CAILFGRSGGNEQFF
TRBV11-2	CASSFNPYEQYF
TRBV6-2/TRBV6-3	CASSYSRWDEQFF
TRBV18	CASSPMGLTYEQYF
TRBV5-6	CASSLGPNTGELFF
TRBV29-1	CSVEGFWDRDVNEQFF
TRBV12-3/TRBV12-4	CASSFDRGGETQYF
TRBV23-1	CASSQTSGRGEQYF
TRBV6-5	CASSPGTATYNEQFF
TRBV28	CASSQGGVETQYF
TRBV7-9	CASSLALAGGPSDTQYF
TRBV29-1	CSVEDGTGGYGYTF
TRBV12-3/TRBV12-4	CASSFPRYEAFF
TRBV28	CASRRSYEQYF
TRBV28	CASSDRAVYNEQFF
TRBV28	CASSLDRGRTDTQYF
TRBV12-3/TRBV12-4	CASSLTGAGAAF
TRBV12-3/TRBV12-4	CASSPPLERSYHYEQYF
TRBV5-6	CASSSDGNEQFF
TRBV29-1	CSVEDRDSFNYNEQFF